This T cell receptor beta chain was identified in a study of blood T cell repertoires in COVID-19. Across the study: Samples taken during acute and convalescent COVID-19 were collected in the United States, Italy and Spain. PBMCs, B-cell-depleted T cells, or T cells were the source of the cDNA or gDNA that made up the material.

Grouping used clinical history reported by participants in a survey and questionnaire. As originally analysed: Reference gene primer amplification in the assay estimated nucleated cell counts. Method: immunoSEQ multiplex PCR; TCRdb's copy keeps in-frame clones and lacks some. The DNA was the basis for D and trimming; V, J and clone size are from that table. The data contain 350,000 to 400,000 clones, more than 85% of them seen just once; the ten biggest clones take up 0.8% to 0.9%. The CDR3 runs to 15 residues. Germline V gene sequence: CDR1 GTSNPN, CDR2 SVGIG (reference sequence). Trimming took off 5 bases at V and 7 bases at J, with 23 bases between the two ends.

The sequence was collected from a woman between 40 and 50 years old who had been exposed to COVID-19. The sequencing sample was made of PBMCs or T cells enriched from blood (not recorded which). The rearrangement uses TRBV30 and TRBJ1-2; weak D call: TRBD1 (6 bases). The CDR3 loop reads CAWSGADTGSRGYTF. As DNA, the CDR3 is TGTGCCTGGTCAGGCGCCGATACAGGGAGTCGTGGCTACACCTTC.